This note documents a single T cell receptor beta chain sequence. As yet, its antigen is unknown. The sample comes from a study of CD8 T cells in Susac syndrome. V lost 5 bases and J 4 bases, leaving 14 bases between the germline ends. In germline, CDR1 is SNHLY, CDR2 FYNNEI. There are 14 residues in the CDR3. After extraction with the RNeasy kit, about 0.45 to 1 ug of the RNA was reverse transcribed using random hexamers. Via MiXCR, TCRdb re-called the immunoSEQ multiplex PCR reads, giving one row per CDR3 protein. The table records some 170,000 distinct CDR3 sequences, approximately 95% of them present only once. Whole-study results and caveats: The study recognized that its TCR sequencing and HLA analysis covered a relatively small number of individuals.

Material for sequencing was CD4+ T cells from PBMCs. This TCR was sampled from a human donor in good health. The genes are TRBV2 and TRBJ1-2; possibly TRBD1 for D (5 bases). The CDR3 DNA reads as TGTGCCAGCAGTCCTTCCGGGACCATCTATGGCTACACCTTC. This codes for CASSPSGTIYGYTF.